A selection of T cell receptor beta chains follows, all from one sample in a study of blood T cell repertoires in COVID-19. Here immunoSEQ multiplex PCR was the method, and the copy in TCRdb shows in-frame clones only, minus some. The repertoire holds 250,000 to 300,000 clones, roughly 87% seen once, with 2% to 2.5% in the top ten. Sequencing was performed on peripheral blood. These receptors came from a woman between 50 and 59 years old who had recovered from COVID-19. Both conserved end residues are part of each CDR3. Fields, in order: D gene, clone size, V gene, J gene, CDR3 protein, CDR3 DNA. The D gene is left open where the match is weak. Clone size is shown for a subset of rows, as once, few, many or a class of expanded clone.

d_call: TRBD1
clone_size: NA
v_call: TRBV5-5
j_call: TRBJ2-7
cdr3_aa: CASSRGQGPYEQYF
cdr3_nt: TGTGCCAGCAGCCGCGGACAGGGACCCTACGAGCAGTACTTC

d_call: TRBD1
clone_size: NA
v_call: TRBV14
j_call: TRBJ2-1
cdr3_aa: CASSQDRQGEFF
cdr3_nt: TGTGCCAGCAGCCAAGATCGTCAGGGGGAGTTCTTC

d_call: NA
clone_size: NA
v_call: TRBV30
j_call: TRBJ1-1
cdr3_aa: CAWSPAVIGEAFF
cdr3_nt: TGTGCCTGGAGTCCCGCGGTAATAGGTGAAGCTTTCTTT

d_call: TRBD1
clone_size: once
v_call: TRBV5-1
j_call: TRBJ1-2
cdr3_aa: CASSVQGRDYGYTF
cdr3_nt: TGCGCCAGCAGCGTACAGGGGCGGGACTATGGCTACACCTTC

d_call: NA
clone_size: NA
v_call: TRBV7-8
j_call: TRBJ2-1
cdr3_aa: CASSLGLAVSNEQFF
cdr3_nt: TGTGCCAGCAGCTTAGGACTGGCCGTGAGCAATGAGCAGTTCTTC

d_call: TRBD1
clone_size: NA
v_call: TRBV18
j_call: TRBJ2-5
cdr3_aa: CASSPRTGGEETQYF
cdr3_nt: TGTGCCAGCTCACCACGGACAGGGGGGGAGGAGACCCAGTACTTC

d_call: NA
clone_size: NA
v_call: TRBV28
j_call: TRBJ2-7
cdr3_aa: CASIEGGTPPYEQYF
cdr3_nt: TGTGCCAGCATTGAGGGGGGGACCCCGCCCTACGAGCAGTACTTC

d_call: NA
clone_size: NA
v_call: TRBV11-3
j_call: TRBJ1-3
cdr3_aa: CASSGKVSGNTIYF
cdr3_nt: TGTGCCAGCAGCGGCAAAGTTTCTGGAAACACCATATATTTT

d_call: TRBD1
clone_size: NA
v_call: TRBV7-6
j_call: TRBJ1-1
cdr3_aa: CASSFTTGGDTEAFF
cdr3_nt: TGTGCCAGCAGCTTTACGACAGGGGGGGACACTGAAGCTTTCTTT

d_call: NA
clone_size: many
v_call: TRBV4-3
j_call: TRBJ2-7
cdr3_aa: CASSQYPTRSYEQYF
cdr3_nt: TGCGCCAGCAGCCAATATCCCACACGCTCCTACGAGCAGTACTTC

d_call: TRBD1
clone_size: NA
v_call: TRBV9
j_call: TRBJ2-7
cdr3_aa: CASSGGQGFYEQYF
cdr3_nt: TGTGCCAGCAGCGGGGGACAGGGATTCTACGAGCAGTACTTC

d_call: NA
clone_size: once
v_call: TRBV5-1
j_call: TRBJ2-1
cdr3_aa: CASSRSTGQGWVAAGRNNEQFF
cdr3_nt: TGCGCCAGCAGCCGGTCGACAGGGCAGGGATGGGTGGCAGCGGGTAGAAACAATGAGCAGTTCTTC

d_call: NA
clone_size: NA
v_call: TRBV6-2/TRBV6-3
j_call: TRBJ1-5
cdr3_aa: CASSPRGNQPQHF
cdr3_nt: TGTGCCAGCAGTCCCCGAGGCAATCAGCCCCAGCATTTT

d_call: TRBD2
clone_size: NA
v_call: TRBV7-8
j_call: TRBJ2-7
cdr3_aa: CASSPLAGAHEQYF
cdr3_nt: TGTGCCAGCAGCCCACTAGCGGGGGCCCACGAGCAGTACTTC

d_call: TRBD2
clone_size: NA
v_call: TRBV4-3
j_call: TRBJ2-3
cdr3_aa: CASSQDGLAGGDTQYF
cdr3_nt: TGCGCCAGCAGCCAAGATGGACTAGCGGGGGGGGATACGCAGTATTTT

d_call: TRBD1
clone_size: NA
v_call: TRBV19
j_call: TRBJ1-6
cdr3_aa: CAVRDRNSPLHF
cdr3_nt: TGTGCCGTCCGGGACAGAAATTCACCCCTCCACTTT

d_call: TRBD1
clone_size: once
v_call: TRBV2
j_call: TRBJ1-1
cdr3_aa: CASKRQGNTEAFF
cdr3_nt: TGTGCCAGCAAAAGACAGGGGAACACTGAAGCTTTCTTT

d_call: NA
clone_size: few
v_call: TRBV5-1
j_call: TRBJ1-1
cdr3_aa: CASSLAQTNTEAFF
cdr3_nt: TGCGCCAGCAGCTTGGCACAGACGAACACTGAAGCTTTCTTT

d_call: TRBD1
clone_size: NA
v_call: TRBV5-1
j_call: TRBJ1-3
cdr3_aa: CASSLGTGGSGNTIYF
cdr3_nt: TGCGCCAGCAGCCTCGGGACAGGGGGCTCTGGAAACACCATATATTTT

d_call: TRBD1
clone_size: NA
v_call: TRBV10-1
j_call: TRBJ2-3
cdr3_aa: CASSGQGTDTQYF
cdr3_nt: TGCGCCAGCAGCGGACAGGGAACAGATACGCAGTATTTT

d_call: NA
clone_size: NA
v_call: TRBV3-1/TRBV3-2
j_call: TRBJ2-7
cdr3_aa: CASSRRAGSYEQYF
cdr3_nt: TGTGCCAGCAGCCGTAGGGCGGGGAGCTACGAGCAGTACTTC

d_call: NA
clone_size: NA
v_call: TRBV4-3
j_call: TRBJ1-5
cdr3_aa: CASSQDRSQGFQPQHF
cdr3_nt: TGCGCCAGCAGCCAAGATCGAAGTCAGGGGTTTCAGCCCCAGCATTTT

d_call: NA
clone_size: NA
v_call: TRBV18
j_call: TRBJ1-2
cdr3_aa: CASSRGGGDGYTF
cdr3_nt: TGTGCCAGCTCACGGGGCGGCGGCGATGGCTACACCTTC

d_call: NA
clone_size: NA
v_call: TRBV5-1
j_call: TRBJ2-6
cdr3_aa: CASSSLGGAGANVLTF
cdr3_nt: TGCGCCAGCAGCTCCCTCGGAGGGGCTGGGGCCAACGTCCTGACTTTC

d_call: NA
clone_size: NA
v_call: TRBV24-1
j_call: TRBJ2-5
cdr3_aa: CATSDQGETQYF
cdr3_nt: TGTGCCACCAGTGACCAGGGGGAGACCCAGTACTTC

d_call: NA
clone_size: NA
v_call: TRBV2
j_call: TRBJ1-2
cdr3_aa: CASSEQGYGYTF
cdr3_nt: TGTGCCAGCAGTGAACAGGGCTATGGCTACACCTTC

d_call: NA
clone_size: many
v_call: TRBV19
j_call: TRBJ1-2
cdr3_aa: CASSIQATSPYGYTF
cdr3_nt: TGTGCCAGTAGTATACAGGCGACGTCTCCCTATGGCTACACCTTC

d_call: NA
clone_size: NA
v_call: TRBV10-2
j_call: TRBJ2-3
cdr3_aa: CASGAGWTDTQYF
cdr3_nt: TGCGCCAGCGGGGCAGGGTGGACAGATACGCAGTATTTT